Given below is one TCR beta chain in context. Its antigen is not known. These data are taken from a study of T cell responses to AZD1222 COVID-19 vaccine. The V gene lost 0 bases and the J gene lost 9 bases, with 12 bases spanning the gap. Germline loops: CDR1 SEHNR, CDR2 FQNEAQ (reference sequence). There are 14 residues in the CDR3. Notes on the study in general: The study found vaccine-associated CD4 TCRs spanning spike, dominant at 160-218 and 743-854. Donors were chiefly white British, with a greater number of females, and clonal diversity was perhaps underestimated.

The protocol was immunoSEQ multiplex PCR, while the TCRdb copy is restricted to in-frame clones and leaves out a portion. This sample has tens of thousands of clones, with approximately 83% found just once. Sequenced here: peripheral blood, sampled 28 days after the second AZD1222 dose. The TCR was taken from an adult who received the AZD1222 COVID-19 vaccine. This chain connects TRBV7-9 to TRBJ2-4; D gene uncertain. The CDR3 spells CASSLASRVGIQYF. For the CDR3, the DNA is TGTGCCAGCAGCTTAGCGAGTAGGGTGGGCATTCAGTACTTC.